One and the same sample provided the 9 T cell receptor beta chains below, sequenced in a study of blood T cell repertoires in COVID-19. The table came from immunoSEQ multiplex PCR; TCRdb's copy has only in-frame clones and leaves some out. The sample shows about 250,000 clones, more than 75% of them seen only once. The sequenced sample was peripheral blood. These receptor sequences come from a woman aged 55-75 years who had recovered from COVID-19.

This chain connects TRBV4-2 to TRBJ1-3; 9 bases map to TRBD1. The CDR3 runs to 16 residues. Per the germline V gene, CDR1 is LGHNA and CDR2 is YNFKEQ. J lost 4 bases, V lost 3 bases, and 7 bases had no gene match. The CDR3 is CASSHRQGQGGNTIYF. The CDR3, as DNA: TGTGCCAGCAGCCACCGACAGGGACAGGGCGGAAACACCATATATTTT.

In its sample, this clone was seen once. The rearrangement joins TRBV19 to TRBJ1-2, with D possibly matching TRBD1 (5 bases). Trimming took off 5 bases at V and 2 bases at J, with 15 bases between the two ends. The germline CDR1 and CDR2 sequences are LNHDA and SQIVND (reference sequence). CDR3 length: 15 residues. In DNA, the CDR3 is TGTGCCAGTAGTCGTCCCTTCCGGGGGAACTATGGCTACACCTTC. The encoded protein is CASSRPFRGNYGYTF.

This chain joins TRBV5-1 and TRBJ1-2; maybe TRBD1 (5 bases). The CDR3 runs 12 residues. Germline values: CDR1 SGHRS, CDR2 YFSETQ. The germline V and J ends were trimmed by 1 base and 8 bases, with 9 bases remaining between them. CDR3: CASSLPGLGYTF. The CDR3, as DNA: TGCGCCAGCAGCTTGCCAGGGTTGGGCTACACCTTC.

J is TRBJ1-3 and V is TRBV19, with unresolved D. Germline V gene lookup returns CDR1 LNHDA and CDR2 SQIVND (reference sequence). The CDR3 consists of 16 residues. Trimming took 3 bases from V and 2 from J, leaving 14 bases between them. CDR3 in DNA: TGTGCCAGTAGTATTTTGTCGGAGGGAGCTGGAAACACCATATATTTT. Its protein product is CASSILSEGAGNTIYF.

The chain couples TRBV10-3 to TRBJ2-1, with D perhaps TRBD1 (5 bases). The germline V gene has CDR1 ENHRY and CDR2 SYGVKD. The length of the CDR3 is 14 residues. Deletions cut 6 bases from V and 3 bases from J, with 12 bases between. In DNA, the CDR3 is TGTGCCATCAGGACATTGGGGCTCTACAATGAGCAGTTCTTC. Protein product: CAIRTLGLYNEQFF.

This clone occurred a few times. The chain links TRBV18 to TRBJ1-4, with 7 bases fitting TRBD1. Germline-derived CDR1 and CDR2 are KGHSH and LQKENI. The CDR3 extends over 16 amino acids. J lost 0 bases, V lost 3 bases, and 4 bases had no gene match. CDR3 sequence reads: CASSPTGPATNEKLFF. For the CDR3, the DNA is TGTGCCAGCTCACCGACAGGGCCCGCAACTAATGAAAAACTGTTTTTT.

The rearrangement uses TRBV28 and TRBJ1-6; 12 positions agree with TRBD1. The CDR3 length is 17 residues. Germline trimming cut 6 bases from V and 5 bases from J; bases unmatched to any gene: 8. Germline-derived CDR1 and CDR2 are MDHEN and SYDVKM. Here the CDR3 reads CASRDPGQGADNSPLHF. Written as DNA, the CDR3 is TGTGCCAGCAGAGACCCGGGACAGGGGGCGGATAATTCACCCCTCCACTTT.

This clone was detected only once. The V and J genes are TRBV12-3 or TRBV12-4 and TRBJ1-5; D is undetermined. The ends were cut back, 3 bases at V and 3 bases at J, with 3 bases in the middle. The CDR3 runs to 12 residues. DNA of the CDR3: TGTGCCAGCAGTTTCTCCAATCAGCCCCAGCATTTT. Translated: CASSFSNQPQHF.

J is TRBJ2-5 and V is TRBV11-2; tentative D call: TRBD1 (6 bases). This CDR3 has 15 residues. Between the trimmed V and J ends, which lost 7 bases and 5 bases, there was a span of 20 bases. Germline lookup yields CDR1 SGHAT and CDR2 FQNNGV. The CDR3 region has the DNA TGTGCCAGCAACACAGGGCTAGCTGGGTGGGAGACCCAGTACTTC. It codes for CASNTGLAGWETQYF.